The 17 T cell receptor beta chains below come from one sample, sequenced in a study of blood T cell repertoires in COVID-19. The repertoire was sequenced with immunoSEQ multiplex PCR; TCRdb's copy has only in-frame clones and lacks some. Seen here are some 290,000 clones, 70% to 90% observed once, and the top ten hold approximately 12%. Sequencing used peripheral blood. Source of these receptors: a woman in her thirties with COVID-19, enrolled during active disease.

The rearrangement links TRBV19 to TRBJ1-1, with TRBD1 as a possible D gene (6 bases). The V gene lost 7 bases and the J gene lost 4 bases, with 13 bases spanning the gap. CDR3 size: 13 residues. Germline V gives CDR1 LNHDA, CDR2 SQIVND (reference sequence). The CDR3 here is CASKTGSLTEAFF. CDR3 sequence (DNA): TGTGCCAGTAAGACAGGCTCACTCACTGAAGCTTTCTTT.

The CDR3 sequence: CASSTQEGYEQYF. CDR3 sequence (DNA): TGTGCCAGCAGCACCCAGGAAGGTTACGAGCAGTACTTC. The genes are TRBV27 and TRBJ2-7; unclear D gene. Trimming cost V 6 bases and J 4 bases, with 13 bases left between them. This CDR3 has 13 amino acids. Germline V lookup: CDR1 MNHEY, CDR2 SMNVEV (reference sequence).

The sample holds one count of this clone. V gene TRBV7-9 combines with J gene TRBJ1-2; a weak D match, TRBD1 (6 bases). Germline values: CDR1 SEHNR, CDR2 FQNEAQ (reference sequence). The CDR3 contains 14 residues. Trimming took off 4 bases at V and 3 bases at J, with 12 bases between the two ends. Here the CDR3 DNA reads TGTGCCAGCAGCTCCAGGGGATCAGACTATGGCTACACCTTC. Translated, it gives CASSSRGSDYGYTF.

The CDR3 DNA reads as TGCGCCAGCAGCTTATCCGGGTGGGAGACCGGGGAGCTGTTTTTT. This sequence encodes CASSLSGWETGELFF. This chain links TRBV5-1 with TRBJ2-2; D is perhaps TRBD2 (5 bases). Trimming cost V 2 bases and J 5 bases, with 13 bases left between them. Germline-derived CDR1 and CDR2 are SGHRS and YFSETQ. CDR3 length: 15 residues.

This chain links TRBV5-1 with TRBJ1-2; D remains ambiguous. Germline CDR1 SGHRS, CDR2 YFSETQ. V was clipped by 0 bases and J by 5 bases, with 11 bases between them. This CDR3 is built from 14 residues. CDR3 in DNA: TGCGCCAGCAGCTTGGGTGAGGGTTTTTATGGCTACACCTTC. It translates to CASSLGEGFYGYTF.

The CDR3 here is CASSPVSYEQYF. As DNA, the CDR3 is TGTGCCAGCTCACCAGTCAGCTACGAGCAGTACTTC. The V call is TRBV18, the J call TRBJ2-7; no clear D. Germline V gene sequence: CDR1 KGHSH, CDR2 LQKENI. The V gene lost 2 bases and the J gene lost 3 bases, with 5 bases spanning the gap. CDR3 length: 12 amino acids. The variable domain in full, completed from reference TRBV18 and TRBJ2-7, reads NAGVMQNPRHLVRRRGQEARLRCSPMKGHSHVYWYRQLPEEGLKFMVYLQKENIIDESGMPKERFSAEFPKEGPSILRIQQVVRGDSAAYFCASSPVSYEQYFGPGTRLTVT.

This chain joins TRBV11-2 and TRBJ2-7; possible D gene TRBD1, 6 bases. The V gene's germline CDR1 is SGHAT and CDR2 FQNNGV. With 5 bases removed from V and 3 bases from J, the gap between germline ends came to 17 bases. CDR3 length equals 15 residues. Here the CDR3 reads CASSTGAGTFYEQYF. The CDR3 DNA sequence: TGTGCCAGCAGCACAGGTGCCGGGACATTCTACGAGCAGTACTTC.

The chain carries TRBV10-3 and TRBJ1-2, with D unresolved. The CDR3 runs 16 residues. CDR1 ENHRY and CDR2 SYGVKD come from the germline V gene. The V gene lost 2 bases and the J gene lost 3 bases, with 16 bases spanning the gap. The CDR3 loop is CAISEPGYGEDYGYTF. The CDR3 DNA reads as TGTGCCATCAGTGAGCCGGGTTACGGGGAGGACTATGGCTACACCTTC.

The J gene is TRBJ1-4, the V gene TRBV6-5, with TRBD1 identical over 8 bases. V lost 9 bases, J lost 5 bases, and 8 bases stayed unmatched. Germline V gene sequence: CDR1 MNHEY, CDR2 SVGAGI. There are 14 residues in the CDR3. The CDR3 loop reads CASKLDRGNEKLFF. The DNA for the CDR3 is TGTGCCAGTAAATTAGACAGGGGAAATGAAAAACTGTTTTTT.

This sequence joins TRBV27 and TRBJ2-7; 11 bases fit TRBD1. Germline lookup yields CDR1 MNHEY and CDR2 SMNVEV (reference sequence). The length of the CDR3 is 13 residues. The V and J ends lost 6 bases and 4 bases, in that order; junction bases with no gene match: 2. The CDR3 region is CASRGTGGYEQYF. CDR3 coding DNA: TGTGCCAGCAGGGGGACAGGGGGATACGAGCAGTACTTC.

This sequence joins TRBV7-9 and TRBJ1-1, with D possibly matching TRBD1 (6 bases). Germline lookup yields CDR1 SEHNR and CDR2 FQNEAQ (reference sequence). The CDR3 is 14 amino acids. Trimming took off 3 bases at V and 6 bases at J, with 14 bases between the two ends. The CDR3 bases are TGTGCCAGCAGCTTGTCAACAGGGTCCCCTGAAGCTTTCTTT. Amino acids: CASSLSTGSPEAFF.

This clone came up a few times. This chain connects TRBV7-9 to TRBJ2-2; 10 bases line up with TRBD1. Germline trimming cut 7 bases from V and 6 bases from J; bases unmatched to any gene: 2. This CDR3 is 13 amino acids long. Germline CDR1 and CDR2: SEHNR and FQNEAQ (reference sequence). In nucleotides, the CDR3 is TGTGCCAGCATCGGACAGGGGGCCGGGGAGCTGTTTTTT. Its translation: CASIGQGAGELFF.

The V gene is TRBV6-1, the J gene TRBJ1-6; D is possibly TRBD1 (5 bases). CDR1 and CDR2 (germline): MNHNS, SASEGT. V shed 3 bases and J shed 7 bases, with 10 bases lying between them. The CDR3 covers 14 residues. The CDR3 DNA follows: TGTGCCAGCAGTGAGGGACGGGGGAATTCACCCCTCCACTTT. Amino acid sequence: CASSEGRGNSPLHF.

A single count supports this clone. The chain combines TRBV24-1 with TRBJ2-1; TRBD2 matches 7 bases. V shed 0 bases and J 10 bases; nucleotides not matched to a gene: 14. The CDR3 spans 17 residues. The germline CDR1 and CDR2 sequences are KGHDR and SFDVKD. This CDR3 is CATSDLGKAGNPEEQFF. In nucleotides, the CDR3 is TGTGCCACCAGTGATTTGGGCAAAGCGGGGAACCCCGAGGAGCAGTTCTTC.

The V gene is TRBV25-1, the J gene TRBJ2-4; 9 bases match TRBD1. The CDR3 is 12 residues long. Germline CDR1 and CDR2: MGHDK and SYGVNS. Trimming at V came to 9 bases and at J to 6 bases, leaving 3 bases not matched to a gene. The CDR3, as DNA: TGTGCCAGACCGGGACAGGGAAACATTCAGTACTTC. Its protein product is CARPGQGNIQYF.

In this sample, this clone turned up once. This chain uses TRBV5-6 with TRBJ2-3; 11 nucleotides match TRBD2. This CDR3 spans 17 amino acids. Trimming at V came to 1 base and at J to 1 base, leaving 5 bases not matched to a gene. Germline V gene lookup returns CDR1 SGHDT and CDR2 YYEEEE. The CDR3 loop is CASSLWGTSGGTDTQYF. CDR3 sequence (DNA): TGTGCCAGCAGCTTGTGGGGGACTAGCGGAGGCACAGATACGCAGTATTTT.

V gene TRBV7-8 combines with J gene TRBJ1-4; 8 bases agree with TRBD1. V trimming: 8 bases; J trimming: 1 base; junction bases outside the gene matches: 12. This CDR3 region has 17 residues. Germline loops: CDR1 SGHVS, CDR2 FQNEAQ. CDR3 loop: CASGTQGADGTNEKLFF. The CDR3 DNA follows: TGTGCCAGCGGTACCCAGGGGGCAGATGGAACTAATGAAAAACTGTTTTTT.